The TCR beta chain under discussion was sequenced for a study of T cell changes during pregnancy in multiple sclerosis. Germline loops: CDR1 MNHEY, CDR2 SVGAGI. The CDR3 is made up of 15 amino acids. V lost 6 bases and J lost 4; bases outside the gene matches: 5. The assay was immunoSEQ multiplex PCR, and TCRdb's table has in-frame clones only and misses some. This table has tens of thousands of clones, roughly 93% appearing once. This clone occurred a few times. Material: peripheral blood, obtained after pregnancy. The sequence was collected from a female donor with multiple sclerosis, enrolled in a pregnancy study. This rearrangement joins TRBV6-5 to TRBJ2-5, with 13 bases identical to TRBD2. The CDR3 sequence: CASSGLAGAAETQYF. The CDR3 DNA follows: TGTGCCAGCAGCGGACTAGCGGGAGCGGCAGAGACCCAGTACTTC.